This T cell receptor (beta chain) was observed in a study of Graves' ophthalmopathy and Graves' hyperthyroidism listed by TCRdb under 2018. Context from the whole study: Stable hyperthyroidism was defined as no progression to ophthalmopathy within 18 months of follow-up. The independent validation cohort included about 19 hyperthyroidism patients plus 17 patients who later progressed from hyperthyroidism to ophthalmopathy. The study used TCR beta repertoire signatures to distinguish Graves' ophthalmopathy from Graves' hyperthyroidism and to predict progression to ophthalmopathy. In a handful of hyperthyroidism patients, the T-cell repertoire of thyroid tissue was compared with the T-cell repertoire of blood. In total, 135 blood samples were TCR-sequenced: approximately 42 ophthalmopathy, approximately 80 hyperthyroidism and some 17 hyperthyroidism-to-ophthalmopathy patients. To explore V-J signatures that distinguish ophthalmopathy from hyperthyroidism, a discovery set of 95 to 100 patients was enrolled, made up of 40 to 45 with ophthalmopathy and 55 to 65 with stable hyperthyroidism. After sampling, hyperthyroidism patients received methimazole starting at 30 mg daily, and ophthalmopathy patients received high-dose intravenous methylprednisolone.

For repertoire sequencing, the TCR beta CDR3 regions were amplified from RNA transcripts. The first round was an RT-PCR using HTBI primers with the Qiagen OneStep RT-PCR kit, and this first round was followed by a second-round multiplex PCR, then size selection and purification. Libraries were sequenced paired-end with 100 bp reads on an Illumina HiSeq2000. The paper's data handling went like this. SOAPnuke was used to process the reads, removing any read that contained adapters or uncalled bases, had a mean Phred below 15, or lacked an exact match to the constant primer or identifier. High-quality paired reads were merged with COPE v1.2.5. Each unique nucleotide sequence was defined as a clonotype, and clonotypes were aligned to IMGT TRB V, D and J references with MiTCR v1.1. Analysis was restricted to V-J combinations with a frequency above 0.0001, which covered about 99% of repertoires. A TCR clonal expansion and chaos score per V-J combination was defined as the ratio of F50 clonal expansion to chaos observed in the TCRdist matrix. Welch's t-statistics and random forest were used to reduce features to about a dozen V-J combinations, which were fed into a naive Bayes classifier. The similarity between thyroid and blood repertoires was quantified using the Morisita-Horn index. The raw public data were reprocessed by TCRdb itself: fastp quality trimming at Q25, MiXCR clonotype calling, in-frame beta chains only. Each entry is one CDR3 protein sequence, shown with its most common DNA and genes. It is TCRdb's table, rather than the study itself, that gives the V and J calls and clone size. The sample data list over a million distinct CDR3 sequences, and less than 45% of these were observed just once. 11% of the sample is taken by the ten largest.

The CDR3 has 16 amino acids, counting the end cysteine and phenylalanine. Only the CDR3 portion is preserved as DNA: 48 bases, with reading frame beginning at the first base. The germline V end is reduced by 1 base and the J end by 5 bases; junction bases left unmatched: 10. According to the germline V gene, CDR1 reads LGHNT and CDR2 reads FRNRAP. Details on this clonotype: The antigen it binds to is not known. The sample holds no much larger clone one base away, and base qualities are not on file.

Hyperthyroidism patients were newly diagnosed, with disease duration under 2 months, and aged 18 to 65 years. Anyone with other autoimmune diseases, uncontrolled infections, pregnancy or lactation was excluded from the study. Clinical symptoms, serum thyroxine, TRAb, thyroid ultrasound and orbital computed tomography formed the basis of the diagnosis. Trizol reagent was used to extract the total RNA, and its quality was then checked on an Agilent 2100 Bioanalyzer. The research as a whole found: Among expanded thyroid clonotypes with frequency above 0.001, most also showed up in blood, which suggests that blood repertoires may reflect the thyroid immune response. In cross-validation, the 13-signature model distinguished ophthalmopathy from stable hyperthyroidism with nearly 90% sensitivity and around 84% specificity, while in the test set the corresponding values were roughly 80% and 75%. No statistical method was used to predetermine the sample size, and group allocation was not hidden from the investigators. In validation, the model predicted ophthalmopathy progression with about 64% sensitivity and 72.22% specificity; 12 predicted patients were CT-confirmed with GO in a median of roughly 6.8 months.

The chain couples TRBV12-5 to TRBJ1-2, and 7 junction bases match TRBD1. This clonotype was obtained from an adult man with Graves' hyperthyroidism. Material: peripheral blood or thyroid tissue (not recorded which). The DNA is TGTGCTAGTGGTTTGGATGGGGACAGCGCGGATTATGGCTACACCTTC. This translates into CASGLDGDSADYGYTF.